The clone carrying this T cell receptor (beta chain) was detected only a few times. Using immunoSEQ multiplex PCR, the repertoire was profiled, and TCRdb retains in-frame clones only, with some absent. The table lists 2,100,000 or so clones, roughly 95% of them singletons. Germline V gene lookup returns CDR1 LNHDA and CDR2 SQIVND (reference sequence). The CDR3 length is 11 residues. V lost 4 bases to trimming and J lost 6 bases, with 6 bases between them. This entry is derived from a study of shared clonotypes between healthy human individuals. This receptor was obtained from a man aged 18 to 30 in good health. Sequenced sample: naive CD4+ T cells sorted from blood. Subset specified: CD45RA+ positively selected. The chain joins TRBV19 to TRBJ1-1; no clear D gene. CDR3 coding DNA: TGTGCCAGTAGTAGAGCGCCTGAAGCTTTCTTT. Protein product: CASSRAPEAFF.